The source of this T cell receptor beta chain is a study of technical replicates of blood from several donors. Profiled with immunoSEQ multiplex PCR; TCRdb holds only in-frame clones, not every one. Altogether about 82,000 clones are present, about 94% being singletons, with the ten largest covering about 0.4%. Trimming cost V 2 bases and J 8 bases; bases outside gene matches: 4. The CDR3 is 14 amino acids. Germline V CDR1 and CDR2: SGDLS, YYNGEE. The chain has TRBV9 and TRBJ2-1, with 10 nucleotides matching TRBD2. Source material: T cells isolated from PBMCs. This TCR came from a human donor in good health. This CDR3 reads CASSVSGRLDEQFF. The DNA of the CDR3 is TGTGCCAGCAGCGTTAGCGGGAGGTTAGATGAGCAGTTCTTC.